This is a list of T cell receptor beta chains from one sample in a study of T cells in Graves' hyperthyroidism and ophthalmopathy. TCRdb called the multiplex PCR reads again in MiXCR, with one record for every CDR3 protein. This table holds about 760,000 distinct CDR3 sequences, roughly 32% found once. Sample: blood. Source of these receptors: a woman between 40 and 50 years old with Graves' hyperthyroidism. Each CDR3 is given with its conserved first and last residue. D genes are given only for firm matches. Size values are once, few and many counts, or a class for expanded clones, and some rows have none.

V gene	D gene	clone size	J gene	CDR3 DNA	CDR3 protein
TRBV2	TRBD1	many	TRBJ1-5	TGTGCCAGCAGATCGGGACAGTATAGCAATCAGCCCCAGCATTTT	CASRSGQYSNQPQHF
TRBV5-6	.	many	TRBJ2-7	TGTGCCAGCAGCTTGGCCGACAGAAGGTACGAGCAGTACTTC	CASSLADRRYEQYF
TRBV10-2	TRBD2	few	TRBJ2-7	TGCGCCAGCAGTGAGTCGTTTTCAGGGAGGGACTACGAGCAGTACTTC	CASSESFSGRDYEQYF
TRBV4-3	.	many	TRBJ1-2	TGCGCCAGCAGCCAAGATCGAGTGGTCTCGGGTATGAGCTACACCTTC	CASSQDRVVSGMSYTF
TRBV5-6	.	many	TRBJ1-1	TGTGCCAGCAGCTTAGCGGGACCGCTGGACACTGAAGCTTTCTTT	CASSLAGPLDTEAFF
TRBV19	.	few	TRBJ1-5	TGTGCCAGTAGAGGACACCCAACTTATAGCAATCAGCCCCAGCATTTT	CASRGHPTYSNQPQHF
TRBV7-2	.	many	TRBJ1-6	TGTGCCAGCAGCTTAGTCGTGGGTAGCCTGGGGGAACCCCTCCACTTT	CASSLVVGSLGEPLHF
TRBV6-5	.	few	TRBJ1-4	TGTGCCAGCAGCGGCAGACGGGGCGGACCTGAAAAACTGTTTTTT	CASSGRRGGPEKLFF
TRBV7-4	TRBD1	.	TRBJ2-7	TGTGCCAGCAGCCAAGAATTACGGTGGGACAGGGTCCACGAGCAGTACTTC	CASSQELRWDRVHEQYF
TRBV7-2	TRBD1	many	TRBJ1-5	TGTGCCAGCAGCTTAGAAGTGGTAGGGGGCATAAATCAGCCCCAGCATTTT	CASSLEVVGGINQPQHF
TRBV6-6	.	many	TRBJ1-2	TGTGCCAGCAGCTCCCAGGGAGGTTATGGCTACACCTTC	CASSSQGGYGYTF
TRBV29-1	.	many	TRBJ1-2	TGCAGCGTTGCTGACGACCGGAGAGGAAATGGCTACACCTTC	CSVADDRRGNGYTF
TRBV7-9	TRBD2	few	TRBJ2-5	TGTGCCAGCAGCTGGGGACTAGAGGTTGGAGAGACCCAGTACTTC	CASSWGLEVGETQYF
TRBV5-1	.	many	TRBJ1-6	TGCGCCAGCAGCTTGGTTAGAGGATCACCCCTCCACTTT	CASSLVRGSPLHF
TRBV7-2	.	.	TRBJ1-6	TGTGCCAGCAGCTTAGGTCTGACCCTGAATTCACCCCTCCACTTT	CASSLGLTLNSPLHF
TRBV5-6	TRBD1	few	TRBJ2-5	TGTGCCAGCAGCGAGACCGGGACAGGGGGGCAGGAGACCCAGTACTTC	CASSETGTGGQETQYF
TRBV7-9	.	.	TRBJ2-1	TGTGCCAGCAGCTTAGGGATGGGTGTGAATGAGCAGTTCTTC	CASSLGMGVNEQFF
TRBV11-2	.	few	TRBJ1-1	TGTGCCAGCAGCTCAAACGGGAACACTGAAGCTTTCTTT	CASSSNGNTEAFF
TRBV6-2/TRBV6-3	TRBD1	.	TRBJ2-7	TGTGCCAGCAGTTCGTATTCCCGGGACAGTTCCTACGAGCAGTACTTC	CASSSYSRDSSYEQYF
TRBV25-1	.	few	TRBJ2-5	TGTGCCAGCAGTCTGGCGGGGAGTAACCAAGAGACCCAGTACTTC	CASSLAGSNQETQYF
TRBV15	.	.	TRBJ1-5	TGTGCCACCAGCAGACTAGAGTTTCAGCCCCAGCATTTT	CATSRLEFQPQHF
TRBV29-1	.	.	TRBJ1-1	TGCAGCGTTGACGACGGGGGGGAGAGAGCTTTCTTT	CSVDDGGERAFF
TRBV7-2	.	.	TRBJ2-1	TGTGCCAGCAGCTTAGCGGACCCCACCTACAATGAGCAGTTCTTC	CASSLADPTYNEQFF
TRBV29-1	.	many	TRBJ1-3	TGCAGCGTACGACCGAAATCTGGAAACACCATATATTTT	CSVRPKSGNTIYF
TRBV2	.	once	TRBJ1-2	TGTGCCAGCACAGACGGGGGATCGGGCTACACCTTC	CASTDGGSGYTF
TRBV6-2/TRBV6-3	.	few	TRBJ2-7	TGTGCCAGCAGTCAACCGCCCATGGGGGAGCAGTACTTC	CASSQPPMGEQYF
TRBV28	.	few	TRBJ1-6	TGTGCCAGCAGTCCTACCTACCCTTCTAATTCACCCCTCCACTTT	CASSPTYPSNSPLHF
TRBV15	.	many	TRBJ1-5	TGTGCCACCAGCAGAGCGGGGGGGGGTCTGAATCAGCCCCAGCATTTT	CATSRAGGGLNQPQHF
TRBV6-2/TRBV6-3	.	.	TRBJ1-2	TGTGCCAGCAGACCCTCCTCGGGACCGCCGTTGCCACAACCGTATGGCTACACCTTC	CASRPSSGPPLPQPYGYTF
TRBV19	.	few	TRBJ1-3	TGTGCCAGTACCATCCTGGGAGGCGGAAACACCATATATTTT	CASTILGGGNTIYF
TRBV2	TRBD1	.	TRBJ2-3	TGTGCCAGCAGCGGACAGGGAAGGACAGATACGCAGTATTTT	CASSGQGRTDTQYF
TRBV12-3/TRBV12-4	.	many	TRBJ1-1	TGTGCCAGCACCTTGAGGAGCGGGGCTTTCTTT	CASTLRSGAFF
TRBV7-9	TRBD1	few	TRBJ2-7	TGTGCCAGCAGCAGCCGGACAGGGGACGAGCAGTACTTC	CASSSRTGDEQYF
TRBV3-1	.	few	TRBJ2-7	TGTGCCAGCAGCCAAGACGGGAGAAACGAGCAGTACTTC	CASSQDGRNEQYF
TRBV12-3/TRBV12-4	.	.	TRBJ1-2	TGTGCCAGCAGGCCACCGGGACCGTACTATGGCTACACCTTC	CASRPPGPYYGYTF